Described below is a single T cell receptor (beta chain) sequence and its context. The antigen is unknown. The source of the sample is a study of T cells in Graves' hyperthyroidism and ophthalmopathy. This CDR3 has 17 residues. J gave up 1 base and V 0 bases, and 8 bases lay outside the gene matches. Germline V CDR1 and CDR2: SGDLS, YYNGEE. Whole-study results and caveats: Ophthalmopathy was told apart from stable hyperthyroidism by a 13 V-J model.

A NOSPECS grade of at least 4, a Clinical Activity Score of at least 3 and duration under 3 months were recorded in ophthalmopathy patients. The PBMCs studied were ones that came from roughly 9.4 ml fresh peripheral blood. RNA transcripts served as the template for amplifying TCR beta CDR3 regions. Initially, a first-round RT-PCR of the TCR CDR3 employed the HTBI primer set. One entry per CDR3 protein results from TCRdb running MiXCR on the multiplex PCR reads. This repertoire shows 300,000 to 500,000 distinct CDR3 sequences, roughly an eighth found once; its top ten account for 28%. The chain combines TRBV9 with TRBJ2-5; 8 nucleotides agree with TRBD1. This sequence originates from a man over 45 with Graves' ophthalmopathy. Sequenced material: blood. CDR3 in amino acids: CASSVGRTGTSQETQYF. In nucleotides, the CDR3 is TGTGCCAGCAGCGTAGGTCGGACAGGGACCTCCCAAGAGACCCAGTACTTC. The full variable domain, in which reference TRBV9 and TRBJ2-5 provide the parts outside the CDR3, is DSGVTQTPKHLITATGQRVTLRCSPRSGDLSVYWYQQSLDQGLQFLIQYYNGEERAKGNILERFSAQQFPDLHSELNLSSLELGDSALYFCASSVGRTGTSQETQYFGPGTRLLVL.